A selection of T cell receptor beta chains follows, all from one sample in a study of vaccination and CD4 T cells after COVID-19. TCRdb itself ran the PCR reads through MiXCR, one entry per CDR3 protein. This repertoire shows some 40,000 distinct CDR3 sequences, 36% found once; its top ten account for roughly 6.2%. The sequencing used CD4+ T cells from blood, collected about 7 months after SARS-CoV-2 vaccination. These receptors all come from a human donor who had recovered from COVID-19. CDR3s include the opening cysteine and the closing phenylalanine or tryptophan. The listing skips clone size in some rows; elsewhere it reads once, few, many or a size class.

>few|TRBV6-2/TRBV6-3|TRBJ1-6
CASQQYRGYNSPLHF
>.|TRBV20-1|TRBJ2-2
CSARGYTNTGELFF
>.|TRBV7-3|TRBJ2-7
CASSFPSFRLAAYYEQYF
>.|TRBV6-1|TRBJ2-2
CASRNILAGDTGELFF
>few|TRBV20-1|TRBJ2-5
CSAIDRGRPQYF
>few|TRBV30|TRBJ1-6
CAWSADRGSSPLHF
>.|TRBV7-9|TRBJ2-7
CASSLGVVYEQYF
>few|TRBV24-1|TRBJ2-2
CATSGSLFSGELFF
>.|TRBV6-5|TRBJ2-7
CASSYSSPGWSEQYF
>few|TRBV11-2|TRBJ2-3
CASGRLTDTQYF
>.|TRBV25-1|TRBJ2-3
CASARKDTQYF
>.|TRBV5-8|.
CASSAKASGRIDEQYF
>.|TRBV6-2/TRBV6-3|TRBJ2-6
CASSYLSGANVLTF
>few|TRBV20-1|TRBJ2-5
CSARRLAGQETQYF
>.|TRBV20-1|TRBJ2-7
CSARRGNEQYF
>.|TRBV6-1|TRBJ2-5
CASIGVGQETQYF
>.|TRBV20-1|TRBJ2-7
CSAVQVKSSYEQYF
>.|TRBV28|TRBJ2-7
CASAPRLEYEQYF
>few|TRBV20-1|TRBJ1-1
CSARKAGGTEAFF
>many|TRBV7-8|TRBJ1-2
CASSATHPGQGVGYTF
>few|TRBV7-3|TRBJ2-2
CASSFSGRGTGELFF
>.|TRBV20-1|TRBJ2-5
CSATSPPTGETQYF
>few|TRBV24-1|TRBJ2-5
CATRPNHMSETQYF
>few|TRBV27|TRBJ2-7
CASRPPDRGLEEQYF
>few|TRBV6-1|TRBJ2-7
CATGGGSYEQYF
>.|TRBV18|TRBJ2-5
CASSPYLAGQETQYF
>few|TRBV7-6|TRBJ2-1
CASSSLAGGYNEQFF
>.|TRBV7-9|TRBJ2-7
CASAADYYEQYF
>few|TRBV7-2|TRBJ2-2
CASRGQGATGELFF
>.|TRBV6-1|TRBJ1-1
CASSEGSTGHWTEAFF
>.|TRBV6-5|TRBJ2-5
CASSYSRTSGSQETQYF
>.|TRBV6-2/TRBV6-3|TRBJ2-7
CASNDGDYEQYF
>.|TRBV5-3|TRBJ2-5
CARSPGPRETQYF
>few|TRBV7-2|TRBJ2-3
CASKSGSGTDTQYF
>.|TRBV28|TRBJ2-2
CASGAPGGELFF
>.|TRBV4-1|TRBJ2-3
CASSLGGTGFTDTQYF
>few|TRBV7-3|TRBJ2-3
CASSLAGERTDTQYF
>.|TRBV12-3/TRBV12-4|TRBJ2-5
CASSLRTVQETQYF
>few|TRBV12-3/TRBV12-4|TRBJ1-1
CASSFYQGDTEAFF
>few|TRBV19|TRBJ2-5
CASNTRGNAETQYF
>.|TRBV7-2|TRBJ1-3
CASSLSPGRGNTIYF
>few|TRBV27|TRBJ1-2
CASSFGPNYGYTF
>.|TRBV19|TRBJ2-5
CASSIEGHYQETQYF
>.|TRBV19|TRBJ2-7
CASSMQVSHSTYEQYF
>.|TRBV20-1|TRBJ2-3
CSATQIVGPTSTDTQYF
>.|TRBV15|TRBJ2-1
CATSREREYNEQFF
>.|TRBV5-6|TRBJ2-5
CASSGRYQETQYF
>.|TRBV19|TRBJ2-1
CASSIDAGSSGLADNEQFF
>few|TRBV7-2|TRBJ1-4
CASSSRVPEKLFF
>few|TRBV6-2/TRBV6-3|TRBJ1-5
CAPRGEDREGRIGNQPQHF
>.|TRBV20-1|TRBJ2-1
CSAPGLAGYRRSAEQFF
>once|TRBV14|TRBJ2-5
CASSQEWGSGTQYF
>.|TRBV5-6|TRBJ1-1
CASSPGPMNTEAFF
>.|TRBV7-6|TRBJ2-2
CASSPYSTGTGELSF
>.|TRBV7-9|TRBJ2-1
CASSSSLWSRGSYNEQFF